The source of this T cell receptor (beta chain) is a study of T-cell memory formation after mild COVID-19. The overall study: Largely, the TCR clusters proved donor specific. Regarding the study as a whole: CD4/CD8 balance held among clones contracting day 15 to 85, and later expanders leaned CD4+. Among CD4+ contracting clones, most were CM and EM, and CD8+ ones EMRA. Pre-infection memory held some responding clones, suggesting pre-existing cross-reactive T cells responded.

TCRdb redid the calling of the 5' RACE reads with MiXCR, one entry per CDR3 protein. The sample records 300,000 to 350,000 distinct CDR3 sequences, approximately 19% being singletons. Trimming shortened V by 5 bases and J by 4 bases, and 20 bases separated the two germline ends. CDR1 is SEHNR and CDR2 is FQNEAQ in the germline V gene (reference sequence). The CDR3 has 16 amino acids. Details on this clonotype: The antigen remains unidentified.

This sequence originates from a man in his late teens or twenties who had mild COVID-19 (a few samples of this study predate the infection). Cell type and time point are not known. The sequencing input was PBMCs or a T cell subset sorted from them (not recorded which). The rearrangement links TRBV7-9 to TRBJ1-2, with a weak D call TRBD1 (5 bases). The DNA of the CDR3 is TGTGCCAGCAGCCCTAGTCTGAGGGGCGCCGGCTATGGCTACACCTTC. Amino acid sequence: CASSPSLRGAGYGYTF.